The following is a T cell receptor beta chain sequence with its context. The germline V and J ends were trimmed by 2 bases and 10 bases, with 15 bases remaining between them. CDR1 is MNHEY, CDR2 SVGEGT, per germline. The CDR3 has 14 residues. This sample was included in a study of blood T cell repertoires in COVID-19. Across the whole study: Sites in the United States, Italy and Spain provided acute and convalescent COVID-19 samples.

Some clones are missing from TCRdb's copy, which holds only in-frame ones; the method was immunoSEQ multiplex PCR. The repertoire holds 250,000 to 350,000 clones, with approximately 85% as singletons. This sequence originates from a human donor with COVID-19, enrolled during active disease. The donor label of this sample is uncertain. The chain has TRBV6-2 or TRBV6-3 and TRBJ2-1, with D possibly TRBD1 on 6 matching bases. Input material: peripheral blood. CDR3 residues: CASSYEVVQGEQFF. The CDR3, as DNA: TGTGCCAGCAGTTACGAGGTCGTACAGGGCGAGCAGTTCTTC.